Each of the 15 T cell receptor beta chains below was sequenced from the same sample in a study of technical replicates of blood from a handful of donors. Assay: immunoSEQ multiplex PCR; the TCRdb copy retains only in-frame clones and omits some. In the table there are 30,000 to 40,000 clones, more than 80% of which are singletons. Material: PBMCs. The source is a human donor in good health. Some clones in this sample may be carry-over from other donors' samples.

CDR3 protein: CASSGGTGNEKLFF. CDR3 coding DNA: TGTGCCAGCAGTGGCGGGACGGGTAATGAAAAACTGTTTTTT. The J gene is TRBJ1-4, the V gene TRBV25-1, with D maybe TRBD1 (5 bases). V was shortened by 4 bases and J by 4 bases, with 10 bases between the two germline ends. The CDR3 sequence is 14 residues long. Germline CDR1 reads MGHDK; CDR2 reads SYGVNS.

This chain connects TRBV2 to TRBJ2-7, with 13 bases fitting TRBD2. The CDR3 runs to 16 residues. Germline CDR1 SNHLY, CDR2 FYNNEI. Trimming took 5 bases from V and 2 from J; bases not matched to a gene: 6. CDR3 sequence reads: CASSFRTSGSPYEQYF. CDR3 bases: TGTGCCAGCAGTTTTCGGACTAGCGGGAGTCCCTACGAGCAGTACTTC.

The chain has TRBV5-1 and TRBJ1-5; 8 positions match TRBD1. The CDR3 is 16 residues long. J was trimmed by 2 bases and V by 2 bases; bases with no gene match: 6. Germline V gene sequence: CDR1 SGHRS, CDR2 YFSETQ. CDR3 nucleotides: TGCGCCAGCAGCTTCCTCCCGGGACAGGGCAATCAGCCCCAGCATTTT. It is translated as CASSFLPGQGNQPQHF.

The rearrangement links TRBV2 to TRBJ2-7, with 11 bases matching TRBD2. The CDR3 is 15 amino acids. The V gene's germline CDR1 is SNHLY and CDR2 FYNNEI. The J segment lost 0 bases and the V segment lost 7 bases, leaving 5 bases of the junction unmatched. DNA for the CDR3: TGTGCCAGCAAGGGGACTAGCGGAAGCTCCTACGAGCAGTACTTC. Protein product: CASKGTSGSSYEQYF. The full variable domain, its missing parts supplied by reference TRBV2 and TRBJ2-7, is EPEVTQTPSHQVTQMGQEVILRCVPISNHLYFYWYRQILGQKVEFLVSFYNNEISEKSEIFDDQFSVERPDGSNFTLKIRSTKLEDSAMYFCASKGTSGSSYEQYFGPGTRLTVT.

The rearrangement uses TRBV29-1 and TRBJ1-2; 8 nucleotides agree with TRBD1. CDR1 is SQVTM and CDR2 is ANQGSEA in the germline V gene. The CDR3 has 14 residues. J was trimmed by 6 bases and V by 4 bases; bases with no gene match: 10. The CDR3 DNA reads TGCAGCGTTGGGAGTCCCACGACAGGGGATGGCTACACCTTC. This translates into CSVGSPTTGDGYTF.

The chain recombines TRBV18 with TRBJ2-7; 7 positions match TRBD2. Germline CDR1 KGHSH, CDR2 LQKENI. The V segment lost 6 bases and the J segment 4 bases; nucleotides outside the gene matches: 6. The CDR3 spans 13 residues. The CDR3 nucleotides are TGTGCCAGCTCCCGGGACTATAGTTACGAGCAGTACTTC. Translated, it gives CASSRDYSYEQYF.

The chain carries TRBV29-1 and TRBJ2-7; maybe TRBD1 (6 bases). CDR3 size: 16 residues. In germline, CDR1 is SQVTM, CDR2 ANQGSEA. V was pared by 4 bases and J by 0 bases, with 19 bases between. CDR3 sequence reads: CSVAGGTNRPSYEQYF. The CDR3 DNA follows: TGCAGCGTTGCTGGGGGCACGAACCGACCCTCCTACGAGCAGTACTTC.

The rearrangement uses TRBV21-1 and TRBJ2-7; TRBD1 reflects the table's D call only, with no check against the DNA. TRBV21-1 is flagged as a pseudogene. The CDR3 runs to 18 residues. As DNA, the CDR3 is TGTGCCAGCAGCAGATCAAAAGAGCCCGGGACAGAGGTCTACGAGCAGTACTTC. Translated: CASSRSKEPGTEVYEQYF.

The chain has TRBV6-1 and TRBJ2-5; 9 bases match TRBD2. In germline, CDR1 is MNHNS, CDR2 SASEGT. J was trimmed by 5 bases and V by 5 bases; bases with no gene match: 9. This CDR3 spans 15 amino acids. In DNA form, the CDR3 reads TGTGCCAGCAGTTCCAGCGGGGGGCCGGGGGAGACCCAGTACTTC. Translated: CASSSSGGPGETQYF.

The CDR3 DNA is TGTGCCATCAGTGACACTAGCGGGGGGACCCAAGAGACCCAGTACTTC. The encoded protein is CAISDTSGGTQETQYF. This rearrangement joins TRBV10-3 to TRBJ2-5, with 12 bases fitting TRBD2. The CDR3 runs to 16 residues. Trimming cost V 3 bases and J 1 base; bases outside gene matches: 3. Germline V CDR1 and CDR2: ENHRY, SYGVKD.

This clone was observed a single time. For the CDR3, the DNA is TGCGCCAGCAGCGTGGAAGGGGGCCCCTACGAGCAGTACTTC. Protein product: CASSVEGGPYEQYF. The rearrangement uses TRBV5-1 and TRBJ2-7, with 7 bases matching TRBD1. V was clipped by 4 bases and J by 2 bases; unmatched bases: 6. The CDR3 extends over 14 amino acids. Germline CDR1 and CDR2: SGHRS and YFSETQ.

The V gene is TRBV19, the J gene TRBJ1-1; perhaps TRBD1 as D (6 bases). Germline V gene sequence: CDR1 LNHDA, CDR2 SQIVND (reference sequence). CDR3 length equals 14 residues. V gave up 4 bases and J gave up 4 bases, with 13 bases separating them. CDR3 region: CASSSTGTGTEAFF. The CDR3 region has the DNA TGTGCCAGTAGTAGTACAGGGACGGGCACTGAAGCTTTCTTT.

CDR3 amino acids: CASSQGLGSGANVLTF. In nucleotides, the CDR3 is TGCGCCAGCAGCCAAGGACTGGGCTCTGGGGCCAACGTCCTGACTTTC. This chain connects TRBV4-3 to TRBJ2-6; D call uncertain. The ends were cut back, 1 base at V and 0 bases at J, with 7 bases in the middle. CDR1 and CDR2 from the germline V gene are LGHNA and YSLEER. This CDR3 comprises 16 residues.

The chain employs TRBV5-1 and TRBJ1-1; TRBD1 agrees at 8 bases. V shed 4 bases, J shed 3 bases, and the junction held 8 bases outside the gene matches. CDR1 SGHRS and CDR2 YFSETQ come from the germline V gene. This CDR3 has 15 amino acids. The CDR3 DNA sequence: TGCGCCAGCAGCCCTGGGGGGACAGGTGACACTGAAGCTTTCTTT. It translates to CASSPGGTGDTEAFF.

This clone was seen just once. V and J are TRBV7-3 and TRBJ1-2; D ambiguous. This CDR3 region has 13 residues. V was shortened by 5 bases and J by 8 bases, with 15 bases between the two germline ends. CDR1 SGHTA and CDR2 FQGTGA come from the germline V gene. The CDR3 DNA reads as TGTGCCAGCAGCCTCCCGGGGAGTGGAGGCTACACCTTC. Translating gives CASSLPGSGGYTF.